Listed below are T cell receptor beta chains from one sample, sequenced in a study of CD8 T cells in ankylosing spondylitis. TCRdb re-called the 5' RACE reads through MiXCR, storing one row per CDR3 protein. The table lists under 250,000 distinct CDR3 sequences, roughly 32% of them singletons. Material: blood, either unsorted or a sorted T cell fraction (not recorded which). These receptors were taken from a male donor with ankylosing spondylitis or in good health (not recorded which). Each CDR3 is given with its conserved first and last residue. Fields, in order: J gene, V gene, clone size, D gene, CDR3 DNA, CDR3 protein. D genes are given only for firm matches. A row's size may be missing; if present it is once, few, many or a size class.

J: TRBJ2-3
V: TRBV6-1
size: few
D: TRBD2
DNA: TGTGCCAGCAGTCCCCGCCGGGGGGGCCTCCGGGATACGCAGTATTTT
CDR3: CASSPRRGGLRDTQYF

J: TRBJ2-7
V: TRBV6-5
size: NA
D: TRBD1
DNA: TGTGCCAGCAGTTACTCCGGACAGGCCGAGCAGTACTTC
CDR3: CASSYSGQAEQYF

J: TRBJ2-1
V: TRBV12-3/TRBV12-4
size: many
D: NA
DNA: TGTGCCAGCAGTTTCCCTAAAATTGGGCACAATGAGCAGTTCTTC
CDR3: CASSFPKIGHNEQFF

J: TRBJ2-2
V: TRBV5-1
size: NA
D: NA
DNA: TGCGCCAGCAGCACCATACGAGACGGGGAGCTGTTTTTT
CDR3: CASSTIRDGELFF

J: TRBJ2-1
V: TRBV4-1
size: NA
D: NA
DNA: TGCGCCAGCAGCCAAGAAGGGGGGCGGGAGCAGTTCTTC
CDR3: CASSQEGGREQFF

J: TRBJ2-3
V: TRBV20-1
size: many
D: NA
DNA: TGCAGTGCCCGTACCACTAGCAACCCGCAGTATTTT
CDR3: CSARTTSNPQYF

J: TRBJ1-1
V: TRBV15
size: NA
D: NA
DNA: TGTGCCACCAGCCCCCCGGGCACTGAAGCTTTCTTT
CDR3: CATSPPGTEAFF

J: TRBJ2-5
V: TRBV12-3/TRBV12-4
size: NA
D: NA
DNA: TGTGCCAGCAGTTTTTCGGGGGAATCCCCAGAGACCCAGTACTTC
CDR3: CASSFSGESPETQYF

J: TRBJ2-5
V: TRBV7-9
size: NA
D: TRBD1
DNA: TGTGCCAGCAGACTCCAGGGGGCAGGAGAGACCCAGTACTTC
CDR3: CASRLQGAGETQYF

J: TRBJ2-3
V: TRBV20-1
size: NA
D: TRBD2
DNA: TGCAGTGCTAGTGGGGGGGACCCCGCAGATACGCAGTATTTT
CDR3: CSASGGDPADTQYF

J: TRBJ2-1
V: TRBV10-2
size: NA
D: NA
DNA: TGCGCCAGCAGTGAGGGTCGAAATGAGCAGTTCTTC
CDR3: CASSEGRNEQFF

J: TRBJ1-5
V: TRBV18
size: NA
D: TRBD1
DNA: TGTGCCAGCTCACCACCAGGGACAGGGTATCAGCCCCAGCATTTT
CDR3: CASSPPGTGYQPQHF

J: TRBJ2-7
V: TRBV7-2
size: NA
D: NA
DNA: TGTGCCAGCAGCTTTGAGGAAGCCTACGAGCAGTACTTC
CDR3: CASSFEEAYEQYF

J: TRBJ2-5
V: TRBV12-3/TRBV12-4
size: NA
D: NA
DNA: TGTGCCAGCAGTCCCTGGGACGGGAGGACCCAGTACTTC
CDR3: CASSPWDGRTQYF

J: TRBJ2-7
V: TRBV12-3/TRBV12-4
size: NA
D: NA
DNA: TGTGCCAGCAGTCCGGGCGACGGAGCCTACGAGCAGTACTTC
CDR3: CASSPGDGAYEQYF

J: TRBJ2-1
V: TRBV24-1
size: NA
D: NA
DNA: TGTGCCACCAGTGCCGTCACAACCTACAATGAGCAGTTCTTC
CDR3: CATSAVTTYNEQFF

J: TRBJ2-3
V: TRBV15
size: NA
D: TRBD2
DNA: TGTGCCACCAGCAGAGAAAGGTCTAGCGGGGGGCCGTTGGATACGCAGTATTTT
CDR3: CATSRERSSGGPLDTQYF

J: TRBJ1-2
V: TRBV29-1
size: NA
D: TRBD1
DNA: TGCAGCGTTGGACAGGGTGGTGGCTACACCTTC
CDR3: CSVGQGGGYTF

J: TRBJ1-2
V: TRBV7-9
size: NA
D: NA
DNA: TGTGCCAGCAGCTTCCGGGGGATAGCTAACTATGGCTACACCTTC
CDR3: CASSFRGIANYGYTF

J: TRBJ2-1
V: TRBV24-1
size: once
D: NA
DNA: TGTGCCACCAGCCCGGGGGTCTACAATGAGCAGTTCTTC
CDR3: CATSPGVYNEQFF

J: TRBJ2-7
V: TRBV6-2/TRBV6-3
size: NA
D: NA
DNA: TGTGCCAGCAGTTTCGGACACGGACCCTACGAGCAGTACTTC
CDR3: CASSFGHGPYEQYF

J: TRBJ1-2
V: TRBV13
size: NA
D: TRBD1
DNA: TGTGCCAGCAGCTCGGGACAGAACTATGGCTACACCTTC
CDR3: CASSSGQNYGYTF

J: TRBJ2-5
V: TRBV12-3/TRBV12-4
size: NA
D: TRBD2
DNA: TGTGCCAGCAGTTGGGGGGGTACACGGGAGACCCAGTACTTC
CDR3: CASSWGGTRETQYF

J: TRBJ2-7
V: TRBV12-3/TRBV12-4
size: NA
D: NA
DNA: TGTGCCAGCAGTCCGGGGGGGGGACAGGGCTACGAGCAGTACTTC
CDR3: CASSPGGGQGYEQYF

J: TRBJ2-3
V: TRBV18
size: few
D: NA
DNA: TGTGCCAGCTCACCTCGAATGGGGCCAGATACGCAGTATTTT
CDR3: CASSPRMGPDTQYF

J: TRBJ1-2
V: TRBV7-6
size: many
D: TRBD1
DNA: TGTGCCAGCAGCTCAGAATCCGGGACAGGGGGCCTTGGCTACACCTTC
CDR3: CASSSESGTGGLGYTF

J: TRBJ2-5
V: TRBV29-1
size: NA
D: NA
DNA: TGCAGCGTACTTAGCGGCCAAGAGACCCAGTACTTC
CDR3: CSVLSGQETQYF

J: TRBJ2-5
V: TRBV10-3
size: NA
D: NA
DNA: TGTGCCACGGGGAGGCAGGGGGGAGAGACCCAGTACTTC
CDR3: CATGRQGGETQYF

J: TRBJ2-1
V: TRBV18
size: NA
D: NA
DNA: TGTGCCAGCTCACCACCGGACACCTCATACAATGAGCAGTTCTTC
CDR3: CASSPPDTSYNEQFF

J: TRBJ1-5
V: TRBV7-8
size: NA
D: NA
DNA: TGTGCCAGCAGCTTCGCCCCCAATGGCAATCAGCCCCAGCATTTT
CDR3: CASSFAPNGNQPQHF

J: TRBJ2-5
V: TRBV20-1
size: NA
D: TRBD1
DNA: TGCAGTGCTAGACCACTCAGGGGGCTGGAGACCCAGTACTTC
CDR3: CSARPLRGLETQYF

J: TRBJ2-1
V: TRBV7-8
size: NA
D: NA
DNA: TGTGCCAGCAGCTACACTAGAATGGACTACTACAATGAGCAGTTCTTC
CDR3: CASSYTRMDYYNEQFF

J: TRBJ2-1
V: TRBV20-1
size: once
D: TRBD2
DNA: TGCATTACACCAAAGATACCTAGCGGGGGGGCCCGAGAGCAGTTCTTC
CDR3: CITPKIPSGGAREQFF

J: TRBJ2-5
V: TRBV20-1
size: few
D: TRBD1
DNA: TGCAGTGCTACCCTAGGTGCGGGACAGGGAGGACCCCGATTGGAGACCCAGTACTTC
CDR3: CSATLGAGQGGPRLETQYF

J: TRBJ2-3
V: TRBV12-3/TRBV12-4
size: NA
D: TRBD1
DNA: TGTGCCAGCACTGACAGGGGGGGCACAGATACGCAGTATTTT
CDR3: CASTDRGGTDTQYF

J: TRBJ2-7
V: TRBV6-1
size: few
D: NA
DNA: TGTGCCAGCAGCATGGAAGGAAGAGCATACGAGCAGTACTTC
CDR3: CASSMEGRAYEQYF

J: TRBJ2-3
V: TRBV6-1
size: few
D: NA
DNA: TGTGCCAGCAGTCCCAGGGAGACTCACATCGCAGGAGATACGCAGTATTTT
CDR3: CASSPRETHIAGDTQYF

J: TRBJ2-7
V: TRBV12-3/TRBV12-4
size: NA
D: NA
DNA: TGTGCCAGCAGTTCAGGGACTCTTGAGCAGTACTTC
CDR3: CASSSGTLEQYF

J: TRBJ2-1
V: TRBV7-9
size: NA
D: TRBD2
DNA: TGTGCCAGCAGCCCAGTCCAGCGGGGAACCAGTGAGCAGTTCTTC
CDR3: CASSPVQRGTSEQFF

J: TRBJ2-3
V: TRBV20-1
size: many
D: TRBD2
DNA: TGCAGTGCTCCTTCGTCAGCGGGGATAGACACAGATACGCAGTATTTT
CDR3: CSAPSSAGIDTDTQYF

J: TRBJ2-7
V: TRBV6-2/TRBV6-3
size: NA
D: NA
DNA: TGTGCCAGCATGGAGGGTGGGTCCGACGAGCAGTACTTC
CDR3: CASMEGGSDEQYF

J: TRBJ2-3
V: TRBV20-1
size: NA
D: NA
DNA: TGCAGTGCTAGAGGGACAGTAGGACCTTCGAGCACAGATACGCAGTATTTT
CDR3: CSARGTVGPSSTDTQYF

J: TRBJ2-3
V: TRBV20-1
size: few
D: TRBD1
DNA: TGCAGTGCTAGCCCGGGACAGGGGCTTGGATTGGATACGCAGTATTTT
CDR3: CSASPGQGLGLDTQYF

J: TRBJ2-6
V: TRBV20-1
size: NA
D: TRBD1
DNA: TGCAGTGCACCTCCGACAGGGGAAAGCTCTGGGGCCAACGGCCTGACTTTC
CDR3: CSAPPTGESSGANGLTF

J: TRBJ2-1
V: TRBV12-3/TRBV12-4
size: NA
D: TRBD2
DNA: TGTGCCAGCAGTCTGACTAGCGGGGGTGGTGAGCAGTTCTTC
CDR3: CASSLTSGGGEQFF